These 21 T cell receptor beta chains were all obtained from the same sample, sequenced in a study of shared clonotypes between healthy human individuals. Data came from immunoSEQ multiplex PCR; TCRdb stores just in-frame clones and leaves some out. In the table there are around 2,000,000 clones, approximately 95% of which are singletons. Material: naive CD4+ T cells sorted from blood. Documented subset: CD45RA+ positively selected. The source of these receptors is a man younger than 35 in good health.

A note on this clone: The junction departs from the called germline gene at one end, perhaps through a read error. The chain is built from TRBV7-7 and TRBJ2-5; 8 nucleotides line up with TRBD2. The V gene's germline CDR1 is SSHAT and CDR2 FNYEAQ (reference sequence). This CDR3 has 17 residues. CDR3 nucleotide sequence: TGTGCTAGCAGCCCTAGTCCGGTAGCGGGAATAGAAGAGACCCAGTACTTC. Translated: CASSPSPVAGIEETQYF.

The V and J genes are TRBV25-1 and TRBJ2-6; D perhaps matches TRBD1 (6 bases). CDR3 length: 17 residues. Trimming cost V 1 base and J 1 base, with 11 bases left between them. Germline V gene sequence: CDR1 MGHDK, CDR2 SYGVNS. This chain's CDR3 is CASSESGQLSGANVLTF. CDR3 sequence (DNA): TGTGCCAGCAGTGAATCGGGACAACTTTCTGGGGCCAACGTCCTGACTTTC.

The chain carries TRBV6-5 and TRBJ2-7; 9 bases map to TRBD1. CDR1 is MNHEY, CDR2 SVGAGI, per germline. CDR3 length: 15 residues. V dropped 6 bases and J dropped 2; count of bases not matched to a gene: 8. CDR3 bases: TGTGCCAGCAGAAAGCCGGGACAGGGCACCTACGAGCAGTACTTC. This codes for CASRKPGQGTYEQYF.

The V gene is TRBV4-3, the J gene TRBJ2-2; D possibly uses TRBD1 or TRBD2 (6 bases each). V gave up 0 bases and J gave up 2 bases, with 13 bases separating them. The CDR3 has 17 amino acids. Germline V gene lookup returns CDR1 LGHNA and CDR2 YSLEER. CDR3 region: CASSQEKGGGNTGELFF. CDR3 coding DNA: TGCGCCAGCAGCCAAGAGAAGGGGGGCGGTAACACCGGGGAGCTGTTTTTT.

The chain has TRBV29-1 and TRBJ1-2, with D uncertain. V lost 5 bases and J lost 0, with 7 bases in between. Per germline, CDR1 SQVTM and CDR2 ANQGSEA. The CDR3 consists of 12 residues. The chain's CDR3 is CSVTSTNYGYTF. DNA of the CDR3: TGCAGCGTTACAAGTACTAACTATGGCTACACCTTC.

This clone has only one observation. Sequence at one end of the junction differs from germline and may be a read error. The chain combines TRBV6-6 with TRBJ2-1; the D gene is possibly TRBD1 (5 bases). The CDR3 sequence is 14 residues long. CDR1 is MNHNY and CDR2 is SVGAGI in the germline V gene (reference sequence). CDR3 sequence (DNA): TGTGCCAGCAGTAACTCGGACACCTCGGGTGAGCAGTTCTTC. It translates to CASSNSDTSGEQFF.

This sequence joins TRBV20-1 and TRBJ2-5; D is uncertain. V lost 4 bases and J 5 bases, leaving 8 bases between the germline ends. The germline V gene encodes CDR1 DFQATT and CDR2 SNEGSKA (reference sequence). The length of the CDR3 is 11 residues. CDR3 DNA: TGCAGTGCTAAAGGTACTGAGACCCAGTACTTC. This gives the protein CSAKGTETQYF.

The J gene is TRBJ1-6, the V gene TRBV10-3; D is uncertain. The CDR3 is 13 amino acids. Deletions cut 0 bases from V and 6 bases from J, with 3 bases between. The germline V gene has CDR1 ENHRY and CDR2 SYGVKD. CDR3: CAISESANSPLHF. CDR3 bases: TGTGCCATCAGTGAGTCTGCTAATTCACCCCTCCACTTT.

The chain joins TRBV7-2 to TRBJ1-2, with D tentatively TRBD1 (6 bases). The CDR3 sequence is 14 residues long. Germline V CDR1 and CDR2: SGHTA, FQGNSA. V lost 5 bases and J lost 5, with 15 bases in between. This CDR3 is CASSANRGGYGYTF. CDR3 nucleotides: TGTGCCAGCAGCGCAAATCGAGGGGGGTATGGCTACACCTTC.

The chain links TRBV6-5 to TRBJ2-5; tentative D call: TRBD2 (5 bases). Per germline, CDR1 MNHEY and CDR2 SVGAGI. The CDR3 has 14 residues. V was pared by 2 bases and J by 5 bases, with 12 bases between. The CDR3, as DNA: TGTGCCAGCAGTTACGAGGGCCTACAGGAGACCCAGTACTTC. Protein sequence: CASSYEGLQETQYF.

The chain uses TRBV11-2 and TRBJ1-1; D is undetermined. V lost 4 bases and J lost 3, with 9 bases in between. The germline CDR1 and CDR2 sequences are SGHAT and FQNNGV. The CDR3 has 13 amino acids. This CDR3 is CASSSQADTEAFF. The CDR3 DNA follows: TGTGCCAGCAGCTCTCAGGCGGACACTGAAGCTTTCTTT.

CDR3 DNA sequence: TGTGCCAGCAGTTTCCGACAGGGCTGGAACACCATATATTTT. The encoded protein is CASSFRQGWNTIYF. This chain uses TRBV28 with TRBJ1-3, with 7 bases identical to TRBD1. Germline CDR1 and CDR2: MDHEN and SYDVKM. The CDR3 length is 14 residues. Trimming cost V 3 bases and J 7 bases; bases outside gene matches: 6.

The V and J genes are TRBV7-2 and TRBJ1-3; D gene uncertain. The CDR3 loop spans 15 amino acids. Germline CDR1 reads SGHTA; CDR2 reads FQGNSA. V lost 3 bases and J lost 1, with 10 bases in between. CDR3 in amino acids: CASSFGGPSGNTIYF. Here the CDR3 DNA reads TGTGCCAGCAGCTTCGGTGGGCCTTCTGGAAACACCATATATTTT. Filled out from reference TRBV7-2 and TRBJ1-3, the complete variable domain reads GAGVSQSPSNKVTEKGKDVELRCDPISGHTALYWYRQSLGQGLEFLIYFQGNSAPDKSGLPSDRFSAERTGGSVSTLTIQRTQQEDSAVYLCASSFGGPSGNTIYFGEGSWLTVV.

This sequence joins TRBV29-1 and TRBJ1-3; 7 positions agree with TRBD1. J lost 0 bases, V lost 4 bases, and 3 bases had no gene match. Germline assignment: CDR1 SQVTM and CDR2 ANQGSEA. This CDR3 is 14 amino acids long. Here the CDR3 reads CSVVGGVSGNTIYF. The CDR3 DNA follows: TGCAGCGTTGTAGGGGGCGTCTCTGGAAACACCATATATTTT.

The V and J genes are TRBV5-1 and TRBJ1-2, with D possibly TRBD1 on 6 matching bases. There are 13 residues in the CDR3. The V gene's germline CDR1 is SGHRS and CDR2 YFSETQ. Trimming removed 5 bases at V and 6 bases at J, with 14 bases between. CDR3 nucleotides: TGCGCCAGCAGACCGACAGGACCTGATGGCTACACCTTC. Its translation is CASRPTGPDGYTF.

DNA of the CDR3: TGTGCCAGCAGCTTAGTACCTAGCCGGGCCTACGAGCAGTACTTC. It yields the protein CASSLVPSRAYEQYF. The chain employs TRBV7-8 and TRBJ2-7, with a weak D call TRBD2 (5 bases). The CDR3 runs to 15 residues. With 1 base removed from V and 2 bases from J, the gap between germline ends came to 12 bases. Germline V gene data show CDR1 as SGHVS and CDR2 as FQNEAQ.

The V call is TRBV18, the J call TRBJ1-5, with D maybe TRBD1 (6 bases). Trimming cost V 0 bases and J 0 bases, with 9 bases left between them. The CDR3 is made up of 16 amino acids. Germline loops: CDR1 KGHSH, CDR2 LQKENI. The CDR3 loop is CASSPPDSYSNQPQHF. For the CDR3, the DNA is TGTGCCAGCTCACCACCGGACAGCTATAGCAATCAGCCCCAGCATTTT.

The chain carries TRBV7-8 and TRBJ1-5; D may be TRBD1 (5 bases). The germline gives CDR1 SGHVS, CDR2 FQNEAQ. This CDR3 has 14 residues. Trimming pared 3 bases from V and 3 bases from J, leaving 9 bases between. Written as DNA, the CDR3 is TGTGCCAGCAGCTTTGGGACGTACAATCAGCCCCAGCATTTT. It codes for CASSFGTYNQPQHF.

This chain joins TRBV6-1 and TRBJ2-1; the match to TRBD1 covers 7 bases. V gave up 0 bases and J gave up 5 bases; unmatched junction bases: 4. The CDR3 sequence is 15 residues long. The germline V gene encodes CDR1 MNHNS and CDR2 SASEGT. The CDR3 DNA reads as TGTGCCAGCAGTGAAGCCTCGGGACAGCACAATGAGCAGTTCTTC. Translation gives CASSEASGQHNEQFF.

The CDR3 loop is CAISLTGQASYEQYF. CDR3 nucleotide sequence: TGTGCCATCAGCTTGACAGGTCAGGCTTCCTACGAGCAGTACTTC. The chain has TRBV10-3 and TRBJ2-7; D may be TRBD1 (6 bases). The CDR3 spans 15 residues. The ends were cut back, 6 bases at V and 1 base at J, with 16 bases in the middle. The germline gives CDR1 ENHRY, CDR2 SYGVKD.

J is TRBJ1-4 and V is TRBV6-6, with TRBD1 as a possible D gene (6 bases). The ends were cut back, 2 bases at V and 7 bases at J, with 11 bases in the middle. CDR1 and CDR2 from the germline V gene are MNHNY and SVGAGI (reference sequence). The CDR3 spans 14 residues. The CDR3 loop is CASSYRSGAEKLFF. The CDR3 nucleotides are TGTGCCAGCAGTTACAGGTCAGGGGCTGAAAAACTGTTTTTT.